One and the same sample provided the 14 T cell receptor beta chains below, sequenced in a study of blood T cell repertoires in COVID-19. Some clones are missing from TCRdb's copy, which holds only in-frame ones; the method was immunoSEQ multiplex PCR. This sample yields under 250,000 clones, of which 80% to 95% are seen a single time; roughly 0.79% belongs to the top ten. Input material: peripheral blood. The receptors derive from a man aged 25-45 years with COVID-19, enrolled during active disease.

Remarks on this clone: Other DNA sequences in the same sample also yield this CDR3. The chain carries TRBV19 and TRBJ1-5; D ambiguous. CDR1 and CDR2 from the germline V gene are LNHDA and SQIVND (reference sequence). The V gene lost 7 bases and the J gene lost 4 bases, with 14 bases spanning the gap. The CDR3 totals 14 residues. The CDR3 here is CASTKGGGNQPQHF. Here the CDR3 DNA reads TGTGCCAGTACTAAAGGTGGAGGGAATCAGCCCCAGCATTTT.

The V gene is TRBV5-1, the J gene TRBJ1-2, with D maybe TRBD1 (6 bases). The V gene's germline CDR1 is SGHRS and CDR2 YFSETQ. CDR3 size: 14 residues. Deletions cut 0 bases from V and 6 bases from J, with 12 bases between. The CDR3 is CASSLATGTHGYTF. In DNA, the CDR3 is TGCGCCAGCAGCTTGGCCACAGGGACGCATGGCTACACCTTC.

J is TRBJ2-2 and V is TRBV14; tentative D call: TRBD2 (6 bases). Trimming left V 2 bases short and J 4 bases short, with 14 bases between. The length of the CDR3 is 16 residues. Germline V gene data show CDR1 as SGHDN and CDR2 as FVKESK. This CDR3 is CASSQWVAAGTGELFF. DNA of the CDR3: TGTGCCAGCAGCCAATGGGTAGCGGCGGGCACCGGGGAGCTGTTTTTT.

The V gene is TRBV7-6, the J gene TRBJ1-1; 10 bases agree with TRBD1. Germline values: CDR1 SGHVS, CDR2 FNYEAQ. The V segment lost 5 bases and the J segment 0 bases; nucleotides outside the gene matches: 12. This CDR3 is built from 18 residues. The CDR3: CASSKRGGTGDMNTEAFF. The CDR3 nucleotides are TGTGCCAGCAGCAAAAGGGGGGGGACAGGGGATATGAACACTGAAGCTTTCTTT.

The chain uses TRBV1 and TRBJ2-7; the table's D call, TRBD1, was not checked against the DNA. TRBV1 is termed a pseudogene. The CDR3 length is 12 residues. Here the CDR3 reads CTSFDRGLLQYF. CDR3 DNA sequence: TGCACCAGCTTCGACAGGGGGCTTTTGCAGTACTTC.

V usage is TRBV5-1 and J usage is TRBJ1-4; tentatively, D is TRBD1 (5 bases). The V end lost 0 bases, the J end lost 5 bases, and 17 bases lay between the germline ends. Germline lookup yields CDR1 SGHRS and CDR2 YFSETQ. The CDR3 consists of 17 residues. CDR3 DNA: TGCGCCAGCAGCTTGGACCCCGGGGGGACGGGAAATGAAAAACTGTTTTTT. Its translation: CASSLDPGGTGNEKLFF.

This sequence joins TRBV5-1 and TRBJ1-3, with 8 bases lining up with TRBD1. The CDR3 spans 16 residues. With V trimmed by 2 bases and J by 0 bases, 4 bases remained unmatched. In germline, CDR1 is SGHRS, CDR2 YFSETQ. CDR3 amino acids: CASSFGTGLSGNTIYF. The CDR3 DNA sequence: TGCGCCAGCAGCTTCGGGACAGGCCTCTCTGGAAACACCATATATTTT.

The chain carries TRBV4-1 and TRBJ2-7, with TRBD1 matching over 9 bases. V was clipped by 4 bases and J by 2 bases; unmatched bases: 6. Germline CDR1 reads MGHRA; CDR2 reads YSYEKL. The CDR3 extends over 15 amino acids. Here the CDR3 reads CASSPPGTGTYEQYF. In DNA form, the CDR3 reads TGCGCCAGCAGCCCCCCGGGGACAGGGACCTACGAGCAGTACTTC.

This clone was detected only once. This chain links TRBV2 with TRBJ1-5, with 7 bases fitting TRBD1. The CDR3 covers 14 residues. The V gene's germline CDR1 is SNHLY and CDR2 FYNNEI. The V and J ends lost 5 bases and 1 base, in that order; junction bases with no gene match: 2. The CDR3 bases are TGTGCCAGCAGTTTACAGGGGAGCAATCAGCCCCAGCATTTT. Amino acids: CASSLQGSNQPQHF.

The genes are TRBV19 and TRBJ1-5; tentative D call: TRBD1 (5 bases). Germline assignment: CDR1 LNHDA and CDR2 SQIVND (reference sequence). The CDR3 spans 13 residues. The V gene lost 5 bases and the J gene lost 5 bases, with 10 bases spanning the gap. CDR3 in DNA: TGTGCCAGTAGTGGAGGGGCGGATCAGCCCCAGCATTTT. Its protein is CASSGGADQPQHF. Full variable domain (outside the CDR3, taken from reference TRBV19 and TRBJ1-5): DGGITQSPKYLFRKEGQNVTLSCEQNLNHDAMYWYRQDPGQGLRLIYYSQIVNDFQKGDIAEGYSVSREKKESFPLTVTSAQKNPTAFYLCASSGGADQPQHFGDGTRLSIL.

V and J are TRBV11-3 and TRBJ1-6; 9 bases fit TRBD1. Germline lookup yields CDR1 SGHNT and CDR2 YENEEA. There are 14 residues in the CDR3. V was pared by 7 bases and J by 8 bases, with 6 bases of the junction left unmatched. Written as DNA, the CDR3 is TGTGCCAGCACCACCTGGGACAGGGATTCACCCCTCCACTTT. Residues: CASTTWDRDSPLHF.

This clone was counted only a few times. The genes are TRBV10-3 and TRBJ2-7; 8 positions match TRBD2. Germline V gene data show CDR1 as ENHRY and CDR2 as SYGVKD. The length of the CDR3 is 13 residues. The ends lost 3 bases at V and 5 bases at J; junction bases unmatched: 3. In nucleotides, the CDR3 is TGTGCCATCAGTGAAGCGGGGGTCCACGAGCAGTACTTC. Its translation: CAISEAGVHEQYF.

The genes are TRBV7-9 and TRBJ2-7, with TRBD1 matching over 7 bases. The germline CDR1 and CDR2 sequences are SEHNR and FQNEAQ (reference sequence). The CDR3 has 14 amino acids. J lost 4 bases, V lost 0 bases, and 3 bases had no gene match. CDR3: CASSLAGRGYEQYF. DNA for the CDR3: TGTGCCAGCAGCTTAGCCGGCAGGGGGTACGAGCAGTACTTC.

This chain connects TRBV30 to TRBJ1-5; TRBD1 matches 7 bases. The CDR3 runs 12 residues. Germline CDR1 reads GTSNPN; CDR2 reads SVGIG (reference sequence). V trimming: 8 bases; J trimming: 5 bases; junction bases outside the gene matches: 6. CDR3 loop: CAGRQGDQPQHF. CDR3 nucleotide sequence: TGTGCCGGGCGACAGGGAGATCAGCCCCAGCATTTT.